These 12 T cell receptor beta chains were all obtained from the same sample, sequenced in a study of T cells after yellow fever vaccination. Via MiXCR, TCRdb re-called the 5' RACE reads, giving one row per CDR3 protein. In the table there are more than 65,000 distinct CDR3 sequences, about an eighth of which are singletons. The specimen was CD8+ T cells not binding an NS4B(214-222) dextramer, sorted from PBMCs, collected about 20 days after the first yellow fever vaccination. Receptor source: a man aged 18 to 35 who received the YFV17D yellow fever vaccine.

The chain links TRBV4-3 to TRBJ2-5, with 14 bases identical to TRBD2. CDR3 length: 17 amino acids. From germline, CDR1 is LGHNA and CDR2 YSLEER. V lost 0 bases and J lost 4; bases outside the gene matches: 4. The CDR3 DNA follows: TGCGCCAGCAGCCAAGATGTGACTAGCGGGGGGGGAGAGACCCAGTACTTC. It encodes CASSQDVTSGGGETQYF.

This chain connects TRBV7-9 to TRBJ1-1; D call uncertain. The germline CDR1 and CDR2 sequences are SEHNR and FQNEAQ (reference sequence). The CDR3 length is 15 residues. Trimming stripped 3 bases from V and 2 bases from J, with 13 bases between. This CDR3 is CASSLGGGFNTEAFF. Written as DNA, the CDR3 is TGTGCCAGCAGCTTGGGCGGCGGGTTTAACACTGAAGCTTTCTTT.

The V gene is TRBV7-2, the J gene TRBJ1-6, with TRBD1 as a possible D gene (5 bases). CDR1 is SGHTA, CDR2 FQGNSA, per germline. V was pared by 4 bases and J by 7 bases, with 17 bases between. This CDR3 comprises 16 residues. CDR3 coding DNA: TGTGCCAGCAGCTCCTCCCCCGGGGCCGAAAATTCACCCCTCCACTTT. This sequence encodes CASSSSPGAENSPLHF.

This clonotype was recorded once. The gene calls are TRBV7-3 and TRBJ1-6; D is ambiguous. Germline CDR1 SGHTA, CDR2 FQGTGA. CDR3 length equals 14 residues. V lost 4 bases and J lost 10, with 14 bases in between. This CDR3 reads CASSSGLSGSPLHF. The CDR3, as DNA: TGTGCCAGCAGCTCCGGTCTTTCGGGCTCACCCCTCCACTTT.

This clonotype was recorded a few times. This chain joins TRBV7-6 and TRBJ2-7, with 14 bases lining up with TRBD2. The CDR3 has 16 amino acids. Germline V gene sequence: CDR1 SGHVS, CDR2 FNYEAQ. Germline trimming cut 0 bases from V and 6 bases from J; bases unmatched to any gene: 4. Here the CDR3 reads CASSLATSGGAAEQYF. The CDR3 DNA sequence: TGTGCCAGCAGCTTAGCGACTAGCGGGGGGGCGGCCGAGCAGTACTTC.

This clonotype was observed a few times. This rearrangement joins TRBV7-6 to TRBJ2-7; no clear D gene. With 5 bases removed from V and 1 base from J, the gap between germline ends came to 12 bases. CDR1 and CDR2 from the germline V gene are SGHVS and FNYEAQ. The CDR3 extends over 14 amino acids. The CDR3 here is CASSPERRSYEQYF. Here the CDR3 DNA reads TGTGCCAGCAGCCCTGAACGGAGATCCTACGAGCAGTACTTC. The full variable domain, in which reference TRBV7-6 and TRBJ2-7 provide the parts outside the CDR3, is GAGVSQSPRYKVTKRGQDVALRCDPISGHVSLYWYRQALGQGPEFLTYFNYEAQQDKSGLPNDRFSAERPEGSISTLTIQRTEQRDSAMYRCASSPERRSYEQYFGPGTRLTVT.

The gene calls are TRBV20-1 and TRBJ2-7, with 7 bases aligning to TRBD1. CDR3 size: 13 residues. In germline, CDR1 is DFQATT, CDR2 SNEGSKA (reference sequence). The J segment lost 2 bases and the V segment lost 2 bases, leaving 3 bases of the junction unmatched. CDR3 region: CSARRDRTYEQYV. DNA of the CDR3: TGCAGTGCTAGACGGGACAGAACCTACGAGCAGTACGTC.

The chain uses TRBV27 and TRBJ1-5; D is perhaps TRBD1 (6 bases). The V end was cut by 6 bases, the J end by 6 bases, with 18 bases between. CDR1 MNHEY and CDR2 SMNVEV come from the germline V gene (reference sequence). CDR3 length equals 15 residues. The CDR3, as DNA: TGTGCCAGCAGCCGTACAGGGTCCGTTAGTCAGCCCCAGCATTTT. Its translation: CASSRTGSVSQPQHF.

A few counts support this clonotype. In DNA, the CDR3 is TGTGCCAGCAGCCAAGTTCAAAGGGCCTACAATGAGCAGTTCTTC. Translated: CASSQVQRAYNEQFF. This sequence joins TRBV14 and TRBJ2-1, with unresolved D. Germline V CDR1 and CDR2: SGHDN, FVKESK. The ends were cut back, 1 base at V and 2 bases at J, with 9 bases in the middle. The CDR3 is 15 residues long.

In its sample, this clonotype was seen a few times. The rearrangement uses TRBV5-1 and TRBJ2-2; 8 bases line up with TRBD2. Germline V gives CDR1 SGHRS, CDR2 YFSETQ. Losses at the gene ends were 1 base for V and 6 bases for J; bases not matched to a gene: 5. This CDR3 has 15 amino acids. The CDR3 region has the DNA TGCGCCAGCAGCTTGCCGGGGGGGCCCGCCGGGGAGCTGTTTTTT. It translates to CASSLPGGPAGELFF.

J is TRBJ2-7 and V is TRBV7-6; D may match TRBD1 or TRBD2 (5 bases each). V lost 7 bases and J lost 1, with 11 bases in between. This CDR3 is 13 amino acids long. The V gene's germline CDR1 is SGHVS and CDR2 FNYEAQ. In DNA, the CDR3 is TGTGCCAGCATGGGGGACCCATCCTACGAGCAGTACTTC. It translates to CASMGDPSYEQYF.

This clonotype was counted only a few times. This chain joins TRBV27 and TRBJ2-1; 8 bases are shared with TRBD2. CDR1 is MNHEY and CDR2 is SMNVEV in the germline V gene (reference sequence). The CDR3 contains 13 residues. Trimming cost V 1 base and J 10 bases; bases outside gene matches: 3. The chain's CDR3 is CASSLYGGGEQFF. In DNA form, the CDR3 reads TGTGCCAGCAGTTTATACGGGGGGGGCGAGCAGTTCTTC.